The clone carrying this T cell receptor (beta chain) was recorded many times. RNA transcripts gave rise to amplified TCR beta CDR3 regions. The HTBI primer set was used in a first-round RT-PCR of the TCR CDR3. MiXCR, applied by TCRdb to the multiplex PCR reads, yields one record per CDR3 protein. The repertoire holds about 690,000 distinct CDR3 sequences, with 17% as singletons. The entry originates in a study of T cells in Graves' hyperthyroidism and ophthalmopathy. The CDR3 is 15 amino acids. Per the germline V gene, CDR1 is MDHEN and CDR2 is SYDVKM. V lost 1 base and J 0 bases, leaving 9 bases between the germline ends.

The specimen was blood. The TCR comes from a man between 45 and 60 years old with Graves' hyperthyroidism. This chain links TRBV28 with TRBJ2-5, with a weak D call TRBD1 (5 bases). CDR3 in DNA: TGTGCCAGCAGTTTATTGACAGCCTACCAAGAGACCCAGTACTTC. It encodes CASSLLTAYQETQYF.